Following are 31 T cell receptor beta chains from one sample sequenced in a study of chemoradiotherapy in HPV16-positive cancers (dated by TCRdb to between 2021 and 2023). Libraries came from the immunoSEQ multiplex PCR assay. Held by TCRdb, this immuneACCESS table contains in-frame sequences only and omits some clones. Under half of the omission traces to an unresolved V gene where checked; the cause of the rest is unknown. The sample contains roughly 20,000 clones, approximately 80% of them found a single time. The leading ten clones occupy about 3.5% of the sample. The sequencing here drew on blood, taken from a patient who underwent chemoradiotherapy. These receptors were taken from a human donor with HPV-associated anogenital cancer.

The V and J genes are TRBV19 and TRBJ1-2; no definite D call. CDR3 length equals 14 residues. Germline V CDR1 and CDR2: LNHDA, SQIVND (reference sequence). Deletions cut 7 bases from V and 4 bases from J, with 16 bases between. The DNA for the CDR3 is TGTGCCAGTATCCCCGGGAAGGAGAGCTATGGCTACACCTTC. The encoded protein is CASIPGKESYGYTF.

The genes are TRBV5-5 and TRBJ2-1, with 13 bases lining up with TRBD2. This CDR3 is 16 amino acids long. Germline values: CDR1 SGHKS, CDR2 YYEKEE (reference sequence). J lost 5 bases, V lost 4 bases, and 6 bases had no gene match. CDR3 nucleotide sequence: TGTGCCAGCAGCGCCGGGACTAGCGGGGCGAACAATGAGCAGTTCTTC. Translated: CASSAGTSGANNEQFF.

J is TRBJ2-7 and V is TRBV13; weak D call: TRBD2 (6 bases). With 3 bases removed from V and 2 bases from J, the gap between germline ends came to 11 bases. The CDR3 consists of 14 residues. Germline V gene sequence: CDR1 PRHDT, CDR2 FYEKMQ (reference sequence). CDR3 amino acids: CASSLMGGTYEQYF. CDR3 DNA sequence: TGTGCCAGCAGCTTGATGGGGGGTACCTACGAGCAGTACTTC.

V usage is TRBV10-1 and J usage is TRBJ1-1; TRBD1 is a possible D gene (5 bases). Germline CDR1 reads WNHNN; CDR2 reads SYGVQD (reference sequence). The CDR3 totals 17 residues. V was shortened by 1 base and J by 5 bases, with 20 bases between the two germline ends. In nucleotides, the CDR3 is TGCGCCAGCAGTGAGTTCGGGGGTTCCCCGCGGGGGACTGAAGCTTTCTTT. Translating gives CASSEFGGSPRGTEAFF.

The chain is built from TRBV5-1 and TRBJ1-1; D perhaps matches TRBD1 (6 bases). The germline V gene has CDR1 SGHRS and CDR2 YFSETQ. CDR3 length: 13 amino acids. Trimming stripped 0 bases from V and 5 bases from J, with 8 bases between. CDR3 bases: TGCGCCAGCAGCTTGGAGGGGGGGACTGAAGCTTTCTTT. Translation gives CASSLEGGTEAFF.

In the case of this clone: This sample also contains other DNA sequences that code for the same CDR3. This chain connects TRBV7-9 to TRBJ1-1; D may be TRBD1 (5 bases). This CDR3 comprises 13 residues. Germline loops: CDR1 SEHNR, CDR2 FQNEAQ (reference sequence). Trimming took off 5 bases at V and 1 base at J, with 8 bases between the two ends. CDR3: CASSPTGNTEAFF. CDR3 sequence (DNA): TGTGCCAGCAGCCCTACAGGGAACACTGAAGCTTTCTTT.

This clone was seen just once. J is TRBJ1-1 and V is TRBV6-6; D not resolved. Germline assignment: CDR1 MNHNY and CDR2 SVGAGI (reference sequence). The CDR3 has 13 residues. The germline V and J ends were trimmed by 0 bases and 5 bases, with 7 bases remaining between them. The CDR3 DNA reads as TGTGCCAGCAGTTACTCGACGGCTACTGAAGCTTTCTTT. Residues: CASSYSTATEAFF.

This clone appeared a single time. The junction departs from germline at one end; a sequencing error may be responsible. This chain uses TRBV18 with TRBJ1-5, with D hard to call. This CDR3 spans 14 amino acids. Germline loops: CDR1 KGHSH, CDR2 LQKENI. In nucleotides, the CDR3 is TGTGCCAGCTCGCCACTAGGTAGCAATCAGCCCCAGCATTTT. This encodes CASSPLGSNQPQHF.

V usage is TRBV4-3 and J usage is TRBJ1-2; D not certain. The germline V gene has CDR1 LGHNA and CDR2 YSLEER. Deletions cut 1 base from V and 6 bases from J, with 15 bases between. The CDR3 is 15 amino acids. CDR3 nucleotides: TGCGCCAGCAGCCAAGGACACGGTGCGGTGGATGGCTACACCTTC. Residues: CASSQGHGAVDGYTF.

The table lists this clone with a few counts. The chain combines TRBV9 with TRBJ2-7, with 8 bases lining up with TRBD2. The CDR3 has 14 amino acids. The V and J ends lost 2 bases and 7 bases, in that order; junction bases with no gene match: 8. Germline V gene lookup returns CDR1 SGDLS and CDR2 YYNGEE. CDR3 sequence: CASSVGGGLGEQYF. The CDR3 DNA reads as TGTGCCAGCAGCGTTGGCGGGGGGCTGGGGGAGCAGTACTTC.

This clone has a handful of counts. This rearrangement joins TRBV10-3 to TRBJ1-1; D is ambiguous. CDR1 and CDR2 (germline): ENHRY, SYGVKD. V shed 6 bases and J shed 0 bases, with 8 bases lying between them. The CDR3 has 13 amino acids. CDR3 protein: CAIRYSVNTEAFF. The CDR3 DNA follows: TGTGCCATCAGGTATTCAGTGAACACTGAAGCTTTCTTT.

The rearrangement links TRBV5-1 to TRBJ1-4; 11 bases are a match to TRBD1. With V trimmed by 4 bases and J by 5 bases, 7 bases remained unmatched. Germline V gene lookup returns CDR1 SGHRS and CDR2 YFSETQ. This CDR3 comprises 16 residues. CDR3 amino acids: CASSPSGTGGNEKLFF. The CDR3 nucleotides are TGCGCCAGCAGCCCATCCGGGACAGGGGGAAATGAAAAACTGTTTTTT.

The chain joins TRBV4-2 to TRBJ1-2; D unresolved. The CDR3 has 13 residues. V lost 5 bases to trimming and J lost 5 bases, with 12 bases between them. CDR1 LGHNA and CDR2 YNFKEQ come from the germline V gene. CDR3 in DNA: TGTGCCAGCAGCTTCGATGTGGATTATGGCTACACCTTC. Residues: CASSFDVDYGYTF.

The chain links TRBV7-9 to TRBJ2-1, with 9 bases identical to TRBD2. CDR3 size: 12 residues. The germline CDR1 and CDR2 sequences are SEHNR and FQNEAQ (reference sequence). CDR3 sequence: CASGGRGNEQFF. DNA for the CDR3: TGTGCGAGCGGGGGGCGGGGGAATGAGCAGTTCTTC.

In DNA, the CDR3 is TGTGCCACTCGGACTAGCGACTACGAGCAGTACTTC. Its translation is CATRTSDYEQYF. This sequence joins TRBV28 and TRBJ2-7; 9 nucleotides line up with TRBD2. Trimming removed 10 bases from V and 3 bases from J; junction bases left unmatched: 4. The CDR3 contains 12 residues. Germline CDR1 is MDHEN and CDR2 is SYDVKM.

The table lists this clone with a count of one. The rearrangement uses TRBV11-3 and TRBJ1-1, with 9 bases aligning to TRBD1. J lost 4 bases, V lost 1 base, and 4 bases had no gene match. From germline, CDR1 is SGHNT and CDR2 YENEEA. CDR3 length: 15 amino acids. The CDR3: CASSLGGTGSTEAFF. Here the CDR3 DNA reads TGTGCCAGCAGCTTAGGTGGGACAGGGTCCACTGAAGCTTTCTTT.

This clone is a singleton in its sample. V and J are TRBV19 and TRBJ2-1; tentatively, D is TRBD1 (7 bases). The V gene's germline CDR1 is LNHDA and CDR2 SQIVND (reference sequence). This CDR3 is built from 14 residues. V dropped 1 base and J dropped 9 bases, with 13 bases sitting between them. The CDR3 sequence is CASSIVGRGAEQFF. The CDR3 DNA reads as TGTGCCAGTAGTATAGTGGGCAGGGGGGCTGAGCAGTTCTTC.

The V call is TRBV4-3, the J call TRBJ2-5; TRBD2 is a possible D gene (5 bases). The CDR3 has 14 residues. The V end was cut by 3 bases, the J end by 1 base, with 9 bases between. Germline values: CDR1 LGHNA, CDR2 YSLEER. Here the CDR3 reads CASSHRTAQETQYF. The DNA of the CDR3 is TGCGCCAGCAGCCACCGGACTGCCCAAGAGACCCAGTACTTC.

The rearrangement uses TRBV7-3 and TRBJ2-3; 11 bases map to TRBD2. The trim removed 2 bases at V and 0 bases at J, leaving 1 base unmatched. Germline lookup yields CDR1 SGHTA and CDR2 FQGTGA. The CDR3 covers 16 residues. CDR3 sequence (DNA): TGTGCCAGCAGCTTACGGACTAGCGGGAGCACAGATACGCAGTATTTT. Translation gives CASSLRTSGSTDTQYF.

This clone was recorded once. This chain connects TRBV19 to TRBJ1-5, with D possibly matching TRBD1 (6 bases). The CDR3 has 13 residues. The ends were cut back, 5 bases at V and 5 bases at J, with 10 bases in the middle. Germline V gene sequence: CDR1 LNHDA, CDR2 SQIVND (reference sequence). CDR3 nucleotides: TGTGCCAGTAGTTACGGGGGGCATCAGCCCCAGCATTTT. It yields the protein CASSYGGHQPQHF.

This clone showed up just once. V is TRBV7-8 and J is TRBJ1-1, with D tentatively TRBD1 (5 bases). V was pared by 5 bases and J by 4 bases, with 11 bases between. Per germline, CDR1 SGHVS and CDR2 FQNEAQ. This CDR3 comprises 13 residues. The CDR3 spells CASSPGTVTEAFF. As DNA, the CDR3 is TGTGCCAGCAGCCCTGGGACGGTCACTGAAGCTTTCTTT.

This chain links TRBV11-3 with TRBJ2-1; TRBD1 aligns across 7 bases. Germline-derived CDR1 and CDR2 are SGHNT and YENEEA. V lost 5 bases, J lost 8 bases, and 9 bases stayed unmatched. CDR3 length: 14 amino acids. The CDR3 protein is CASSEATGSYEQFF. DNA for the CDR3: TGTGCCAGCAGCGAAGCGACAGGGAGCTATGAGCAGTTCTTC.

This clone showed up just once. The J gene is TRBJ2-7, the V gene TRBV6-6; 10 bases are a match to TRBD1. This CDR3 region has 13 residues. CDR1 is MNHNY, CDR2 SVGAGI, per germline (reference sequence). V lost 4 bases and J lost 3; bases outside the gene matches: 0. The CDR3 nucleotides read TGTGCCAGCAGTTGGACAGGGGGCTACGAGCAGTACTTC. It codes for CASSWTGGYEQYF.

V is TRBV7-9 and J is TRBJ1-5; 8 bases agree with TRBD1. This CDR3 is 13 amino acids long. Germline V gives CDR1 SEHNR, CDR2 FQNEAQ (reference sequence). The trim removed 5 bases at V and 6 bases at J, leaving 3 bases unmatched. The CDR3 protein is CASSAGGIQPQHF. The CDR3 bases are TGTGCCAGCAGCGCAGGGGGCATTCAGCCCCAGCATTTT.

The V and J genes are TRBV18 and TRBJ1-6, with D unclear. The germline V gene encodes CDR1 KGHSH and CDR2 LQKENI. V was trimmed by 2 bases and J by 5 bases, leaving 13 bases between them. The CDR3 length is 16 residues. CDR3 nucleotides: TGTGCCAGCTCACCAGAGCGGCAGGTGAATAATTCACCCCTCCACTTT. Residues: CASSPERQVNNSPLHF.

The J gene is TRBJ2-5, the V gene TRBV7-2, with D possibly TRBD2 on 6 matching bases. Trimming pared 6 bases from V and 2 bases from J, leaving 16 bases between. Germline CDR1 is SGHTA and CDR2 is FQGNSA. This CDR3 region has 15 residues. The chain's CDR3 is CASRSPGLGQETQYF. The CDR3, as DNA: TGTGCCAGCAGATCTCCGGGACTGGGGCAAGAGACCCAGTACTTC.

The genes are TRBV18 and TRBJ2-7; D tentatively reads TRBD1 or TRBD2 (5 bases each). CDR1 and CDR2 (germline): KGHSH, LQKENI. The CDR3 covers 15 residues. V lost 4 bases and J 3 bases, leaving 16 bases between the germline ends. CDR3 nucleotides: TGTGCCAGCTCACGATCAGGGACCGCTCTCTACGAGCAGTACTTC. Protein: CASSRSGTALYEQYF. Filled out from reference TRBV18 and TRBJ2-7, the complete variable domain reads NAGVMQNPRHLVRRRGQEARLRCSPMKGHSHVYWYRQLPEEGLKFMVYLQKENIIDESGMPKERFSAEFPKEGPSILRIQQVVRGDSAAYFCASSRSGTALYEQYFGPGTRLTVT.

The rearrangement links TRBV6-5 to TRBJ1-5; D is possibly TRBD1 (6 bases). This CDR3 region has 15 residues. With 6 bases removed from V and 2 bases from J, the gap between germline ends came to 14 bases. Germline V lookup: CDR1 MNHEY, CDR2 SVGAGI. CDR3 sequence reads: CASSPRGMGNQPQHF. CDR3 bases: TGTGCCAGCAGCCCCAGGGGAATGGGCAATCAGCCCCAGCATTTT.

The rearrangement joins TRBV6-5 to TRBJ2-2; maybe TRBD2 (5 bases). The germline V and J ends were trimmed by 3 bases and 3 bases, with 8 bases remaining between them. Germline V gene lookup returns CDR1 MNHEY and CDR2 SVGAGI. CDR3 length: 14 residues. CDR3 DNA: TGTGCCAGCAGTTATACGCGGGACACCGGGGAGCTGTTTTTT. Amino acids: CASSYTRDTGELFF.

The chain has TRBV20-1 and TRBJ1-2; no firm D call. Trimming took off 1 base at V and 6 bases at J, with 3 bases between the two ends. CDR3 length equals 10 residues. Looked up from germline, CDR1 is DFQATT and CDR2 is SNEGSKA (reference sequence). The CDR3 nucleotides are TGCAGTGCTAGAGTGGATGGCTACACCTTC. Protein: CSARVDGYTF.

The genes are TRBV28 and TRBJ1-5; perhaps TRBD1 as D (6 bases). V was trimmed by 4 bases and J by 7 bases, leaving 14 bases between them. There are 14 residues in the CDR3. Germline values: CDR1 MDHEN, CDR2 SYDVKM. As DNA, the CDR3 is TGTGCCAGCAGTTACCAGGGGTTGGGCCAGCCCCAGCATTTT. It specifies CASSYQGLGQPQHF.